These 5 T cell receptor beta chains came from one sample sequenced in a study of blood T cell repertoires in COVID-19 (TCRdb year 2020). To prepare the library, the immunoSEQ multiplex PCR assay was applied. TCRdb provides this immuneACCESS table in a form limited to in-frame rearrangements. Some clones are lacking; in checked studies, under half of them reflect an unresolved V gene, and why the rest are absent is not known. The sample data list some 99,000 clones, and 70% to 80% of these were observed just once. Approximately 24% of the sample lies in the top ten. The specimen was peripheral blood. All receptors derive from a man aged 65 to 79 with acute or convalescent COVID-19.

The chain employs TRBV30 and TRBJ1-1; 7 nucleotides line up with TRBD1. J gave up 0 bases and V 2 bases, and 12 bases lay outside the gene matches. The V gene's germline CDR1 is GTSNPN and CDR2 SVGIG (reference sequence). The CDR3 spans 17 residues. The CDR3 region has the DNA TGTGCCTGGAGTCCCAGACAGGGCGGGGGGCTGAACACTGAAGCTTTCTTT. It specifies CAWSPRQGGGLNTEAFF.

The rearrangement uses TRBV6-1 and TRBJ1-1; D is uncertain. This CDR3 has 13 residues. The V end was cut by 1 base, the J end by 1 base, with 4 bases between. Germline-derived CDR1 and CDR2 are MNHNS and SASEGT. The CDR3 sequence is CASSEGQNTEAFF. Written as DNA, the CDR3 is TGTGCCAGCAGTGAAGGACAGAACACTGAAGCTTTCTTT.

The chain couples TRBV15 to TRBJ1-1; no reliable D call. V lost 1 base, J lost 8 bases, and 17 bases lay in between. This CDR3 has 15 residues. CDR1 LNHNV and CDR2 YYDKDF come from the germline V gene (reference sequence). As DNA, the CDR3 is TGTGCCACCAGCAGAGTGGTCCTCAAACAGACAGAAGCTTTCTTT. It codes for CATSRVVLKQTEAFF.

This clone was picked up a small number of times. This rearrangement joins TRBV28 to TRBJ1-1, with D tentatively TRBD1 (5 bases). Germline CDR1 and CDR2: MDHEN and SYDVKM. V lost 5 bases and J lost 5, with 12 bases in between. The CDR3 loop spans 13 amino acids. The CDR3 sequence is CASSTRVTTEAFF. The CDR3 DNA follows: TGTGCCAGCAGTACCAGGGTGACTACTGAAGCTTTCTTT.

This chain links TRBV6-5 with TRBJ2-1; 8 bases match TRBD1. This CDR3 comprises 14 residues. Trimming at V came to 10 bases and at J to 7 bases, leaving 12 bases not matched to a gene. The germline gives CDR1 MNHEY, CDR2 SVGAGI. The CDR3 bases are TGTGCCACGTCCAGCCGGACAGGGAGGAATGAGCAGTTCTTC. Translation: CATSSRTGRNEQFF.